The 6 T cell receptor beta chains below all came from one sample that was sequenced in a study of T cell responses to AZD1222 COVID-19 vaccine. This table comes from immunoSEQ multiplex PCR, and its TCRdb copy is limited to in-frame clones, with some not included. This table holds roughly 160,000 clones, 75% to 95% found once. The sequencing used peripheral blood, collected on day 0 of AZD1222 vaccination. The origin of the receptors is an adult in good health.

V usage is TRBV18 and J usage is TRBJ2-1; 12 nucleotides line up with TRBD1. J lost 4 bases, V lost 4 bases, and 2 bases had no gene match. This CDR3 region has 15 residues. The germline V gene has CDR1 KGHSH and CDR2 LQKENI. The CDR3 protein is CASSLGQGAYNEQFF. The CDR3 DNA reads TGTGCCAGCTCACTGGGACAGGGGGCGTACAATGAGCAGTTCTTC.

This clone appeared once. The chain combines TRBV23-1 with TRBJ2-5, with 14 bases identical to TRBD2. TRBV23-1 is annotated as an ORF whose role is uncertain. The CDR3 totals 21 residues. Trimming at V came to 1 base and at J to 5 bases, leaving 18 bases not matched to a gene. CDR3 sequence reads: CASSQFVSGRTSGGILETQYF. CDR3 DNA sequence: TGCGCCAGCAGTCAATTTGTCTCAGGACGGACTAGCGGGGGGATTTTGGAGACCCAGTACTTC.

This clone was seen a single time. V usage is TRBV7-8 and J usage is TRBJ2-4; TRBD1 might be the D (6 bases). Per germline, CDR1 SGHVS and CDR2 FQNEAQ. This CDR3 comprises 16 residues. Trimming took 5 bases from V and 3 from J, leaving 17 bases between them. The CDR3 DNA reads TGTGCCAGCAGCCCAGCAGGGGCAGTTGTCAAAAACATTCAGTACTTC. It yields the protein CASSPAGAVVKNIQYF.

The V and J genes are TRBV4-1 and TRBJ1-5; weak D call: TRBD1 (6 bases). The CDR3 totals 16 residues. The V gene's germline CDR1 is MGHRA and CDR2 YSYEKL. The germline V and J ends were trimmed by 3 bases and 3 bases, with 15 bases remaining between them. CDR3 loop: CASSQVGGRVNQPQHF. The CDR3 bases are TGCGCCAGCAGCCAGGTAGGGGGGCGGGTCAATCAGCCCCAGCATTTT.

The gene calls are TRBV4-2 and TRBJ2-7, with 10 bases fitting TRBD1. Germline lookup yields CDR1 LGHNA and CDR2 YNFKEQ. Trimming cost V 4 bases and J 3 bases; bases outside gene matches: 3. The CDR3 runs 14 residues. CDR3 sequence reads: CASSRDRGDYEQYF. The CDR3 DNA sequence: TGTGCCAGCAGCCGGGACAGGGGAGACTACGAGCAGTACTTC.

Only one count was recorded for this clone. The chain joins TRBV27 to TRBJ1-4; a weak D match, TRBD1 (5 bases). The CDR3 sequence is 13 residues long. Deletions cut 4 bases from V and 10 bases from J, with 13 bases between. Germline V lookup: CDR1 MNHEY, CDR2 SMNVEV (reference sequence). CDR3 in amino acids: CASSSRVLGKLFF. Written as DNA, the CDR3 is TGTGCCAGCAGTTCCAGGGTTTTAGGAAAACTGTTTTTT. Using reference TRBV27 and TRBJ1-4 for the parts outside the CDR3, the full variable domain is EAQVTQNPRYLITVTGKKLTVTCSQNMNHEYMSWYRQDPGLGLRQIYYSMNVEVTDKGDVPEGYKVSRKEKRNFPLILESPSPNQTSLYFCASSSRVLGKLFFGSGTQLSVL.